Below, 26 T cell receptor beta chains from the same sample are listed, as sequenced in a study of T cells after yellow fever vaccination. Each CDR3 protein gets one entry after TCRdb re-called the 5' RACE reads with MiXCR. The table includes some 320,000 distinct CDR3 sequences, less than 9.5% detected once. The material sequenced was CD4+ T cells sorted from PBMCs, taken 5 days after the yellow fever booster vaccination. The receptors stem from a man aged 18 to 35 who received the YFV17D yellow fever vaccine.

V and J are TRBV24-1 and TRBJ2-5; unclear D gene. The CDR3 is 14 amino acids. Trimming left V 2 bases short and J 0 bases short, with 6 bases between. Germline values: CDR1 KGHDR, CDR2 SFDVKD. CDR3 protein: CATSDSVNQETQYF. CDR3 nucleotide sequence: TGTGCCACCAGTGATTCGGTAAACCAAGAGACCCAGTACTTC.

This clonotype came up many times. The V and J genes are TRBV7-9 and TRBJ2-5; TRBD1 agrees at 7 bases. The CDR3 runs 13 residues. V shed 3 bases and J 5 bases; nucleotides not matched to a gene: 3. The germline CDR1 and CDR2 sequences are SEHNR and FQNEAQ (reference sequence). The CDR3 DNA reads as TGTGCCAGCAGCTTCACAGGGGCGGAGACCCAGTACTTC. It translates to CASSFTGAETQYF.

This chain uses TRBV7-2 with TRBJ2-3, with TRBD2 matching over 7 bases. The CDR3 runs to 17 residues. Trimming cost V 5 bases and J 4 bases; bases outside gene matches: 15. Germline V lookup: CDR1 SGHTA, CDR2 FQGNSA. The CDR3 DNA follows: TGTGCCAGCAGCCGCCCCAGTATGGGGGGGAGTCCAGATACGCAGTATTTT. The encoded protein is CASSRPSMGGSPDTQYF.

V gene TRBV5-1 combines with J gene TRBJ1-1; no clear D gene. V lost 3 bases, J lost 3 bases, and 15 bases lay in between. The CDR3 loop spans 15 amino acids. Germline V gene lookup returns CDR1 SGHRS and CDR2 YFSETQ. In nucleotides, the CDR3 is TGCGCCAGCAGCTACCTTCGCAGAGCGGACACTGAAGCTTTCTTT. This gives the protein CASSYLRRADTEAFF.

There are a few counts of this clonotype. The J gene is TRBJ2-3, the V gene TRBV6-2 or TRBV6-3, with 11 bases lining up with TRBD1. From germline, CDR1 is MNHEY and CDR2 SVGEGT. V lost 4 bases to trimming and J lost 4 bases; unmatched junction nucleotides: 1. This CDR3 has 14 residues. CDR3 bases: TGTGCCAGCAGTTGGACAGGGGGCGCAGATACGCAGTATTTT. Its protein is CASSWTGGADTQYF.

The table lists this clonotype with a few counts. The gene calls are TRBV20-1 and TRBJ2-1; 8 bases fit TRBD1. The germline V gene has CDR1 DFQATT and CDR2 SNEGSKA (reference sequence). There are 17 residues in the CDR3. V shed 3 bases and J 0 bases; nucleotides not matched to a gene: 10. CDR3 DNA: TGCAGTGCTAGGCCTCTGGGGACAGGCAGCTCCTACAATGAGCAGTTCTTC. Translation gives CSARPLGTGSSYNEQFF.

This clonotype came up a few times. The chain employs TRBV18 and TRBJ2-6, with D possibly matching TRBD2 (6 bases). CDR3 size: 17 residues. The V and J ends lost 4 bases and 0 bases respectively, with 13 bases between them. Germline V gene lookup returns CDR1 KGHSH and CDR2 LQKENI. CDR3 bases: TGTGCCAGCTCACTTGGAGGGACCCGCTCTGGGGCCAACGTCCTGACTTTC. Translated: CASSLGGTRSGANVLTF.

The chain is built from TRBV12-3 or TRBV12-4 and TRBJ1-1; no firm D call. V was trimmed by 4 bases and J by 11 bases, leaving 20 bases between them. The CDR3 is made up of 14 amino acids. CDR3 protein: CASSSLKEPGGAFF. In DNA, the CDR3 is TGTGCCAGCAGTTCCCTCAAGGAGCCGGGTGGCGCTTTCTTT.

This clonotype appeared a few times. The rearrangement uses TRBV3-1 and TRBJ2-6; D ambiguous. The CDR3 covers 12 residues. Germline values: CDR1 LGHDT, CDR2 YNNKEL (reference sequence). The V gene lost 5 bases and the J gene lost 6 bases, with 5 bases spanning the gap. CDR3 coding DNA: TGTGCCAGCAGCACTTTGGCCAACGTCCTGACTTTC. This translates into CASSTLANVLTF.

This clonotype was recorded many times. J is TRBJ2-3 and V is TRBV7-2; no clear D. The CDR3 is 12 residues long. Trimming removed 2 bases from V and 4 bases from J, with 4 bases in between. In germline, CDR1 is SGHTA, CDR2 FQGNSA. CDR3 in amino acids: CASSLMSDTQYF. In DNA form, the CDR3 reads TGTGCCAGCAGCTTAATGTCAGATACGCAGTATTTT.

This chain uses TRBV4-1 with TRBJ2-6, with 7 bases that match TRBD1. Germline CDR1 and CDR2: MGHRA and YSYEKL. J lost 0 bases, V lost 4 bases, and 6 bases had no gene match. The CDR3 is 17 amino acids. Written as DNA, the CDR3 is TGCGCCAGCAGCCTCGGACAGGCCCACTCTGGGGCCAACGTCCTGACTTTC. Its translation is CASSLGQAHSGANVLTF.

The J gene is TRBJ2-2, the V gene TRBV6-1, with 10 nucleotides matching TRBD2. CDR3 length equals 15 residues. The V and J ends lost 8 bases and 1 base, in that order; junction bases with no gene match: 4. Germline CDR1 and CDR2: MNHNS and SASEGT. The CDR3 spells CASFLAGVNTGELFF. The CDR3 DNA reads TGTGCCAGCTTCCTAGCGGGGGTGAACACCGGGGAGCTGTTTTTT.

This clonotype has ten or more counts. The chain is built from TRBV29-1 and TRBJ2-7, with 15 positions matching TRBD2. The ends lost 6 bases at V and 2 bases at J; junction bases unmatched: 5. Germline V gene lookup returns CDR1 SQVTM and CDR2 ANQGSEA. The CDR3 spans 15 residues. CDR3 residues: CSVPGLAGGTYEQYF. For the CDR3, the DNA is TGCAGCGTCCCGGGACTAGCGGGGGGCACCTACGAGCAGTACTTC.

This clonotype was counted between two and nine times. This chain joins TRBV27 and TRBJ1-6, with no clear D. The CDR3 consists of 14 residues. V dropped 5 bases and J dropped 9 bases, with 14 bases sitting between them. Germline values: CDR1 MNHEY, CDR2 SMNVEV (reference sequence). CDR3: CASSPGEFRSPLHF. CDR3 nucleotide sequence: TGTGCCAGCAGTCCGGGAGAGTTCCGTTCACCCCTCCACTTT.

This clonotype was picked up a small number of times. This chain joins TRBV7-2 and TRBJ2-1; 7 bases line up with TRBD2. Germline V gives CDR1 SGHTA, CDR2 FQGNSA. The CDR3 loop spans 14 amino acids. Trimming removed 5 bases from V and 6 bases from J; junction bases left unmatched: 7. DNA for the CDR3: TGTGCCAGCAGCCCCCGGCCGGGAGGCAATGAGCAGTTCTTC. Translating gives CASSPRPGGNEQFF. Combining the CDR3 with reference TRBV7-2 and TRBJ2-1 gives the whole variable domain GAGVSQSPSNKVTEKGKDVELRCDPISGHTALYWYRQSLGQGLEFLIYFQGNSAPDKSGLPSDRFSAERTGGSVSTLTIQRTQQEDSAVYLCASSPRPGGNEQFFGPGTRLTVL.

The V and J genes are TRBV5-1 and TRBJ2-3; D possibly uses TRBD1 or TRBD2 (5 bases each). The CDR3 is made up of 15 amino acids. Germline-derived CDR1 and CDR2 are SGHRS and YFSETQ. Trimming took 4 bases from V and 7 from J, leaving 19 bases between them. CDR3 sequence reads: CASSLGPSLVNTQYF. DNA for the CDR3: TGCGCCAGCAGCCTGGGACCTAGCTTAGTGAATACGCAGTATTTT. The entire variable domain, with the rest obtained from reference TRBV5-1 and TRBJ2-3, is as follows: KAGVTQTPRYLIKTRGQQVTLSCSPISGHRSVSWYQQTPGQGLQFLFEYFSETQRNKGNFPGRFSGRQFSNSRSEMNVSTLELGDSALYLCASSLGPSLVNTQYFGPGTRLTVL.

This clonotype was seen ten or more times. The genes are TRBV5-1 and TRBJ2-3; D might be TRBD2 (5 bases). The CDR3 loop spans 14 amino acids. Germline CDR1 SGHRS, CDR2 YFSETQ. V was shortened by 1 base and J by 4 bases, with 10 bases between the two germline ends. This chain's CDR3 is CASSLTPSPDTQYF. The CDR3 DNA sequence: TGCGCCAGCAGCTTGACCCCTAGCCCAGATACGCAGTATTTT.

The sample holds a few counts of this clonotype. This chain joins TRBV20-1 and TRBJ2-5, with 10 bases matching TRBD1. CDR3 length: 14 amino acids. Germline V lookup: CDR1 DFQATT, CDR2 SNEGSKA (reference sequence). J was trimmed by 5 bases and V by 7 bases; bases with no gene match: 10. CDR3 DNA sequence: TGCAGTGTTCCGGGACAGGGGACTATGGAGACCCAGTACTTC. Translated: CSVPGQGTMETQYF.

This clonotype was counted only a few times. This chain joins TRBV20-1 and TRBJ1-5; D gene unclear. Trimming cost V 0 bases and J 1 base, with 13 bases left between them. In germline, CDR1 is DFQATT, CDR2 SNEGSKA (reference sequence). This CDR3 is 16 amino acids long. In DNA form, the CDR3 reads TGCAGTGCTAGAGATCCCGGGATTAGGAGCAATCAGCCCCAGCATTTT. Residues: CSARDPGIRSNQPQHF.

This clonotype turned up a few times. CDR3 bases: TGTGCCAGCTCACCCCCGACCCAGAGGGCGCAGTATTTT. Residues: CASSPPTQRAQYF. The chain couples TRBV18 to TRBJ2-3; possible D gene TRBD2, 5 bases. The CDR3 is 13 residues long. Germline lookup yields CDR1 KGHSH and CDR2 LQKENI. V dropped 3 bases and J dropped 10 bases, with 14 bases sitting between them.

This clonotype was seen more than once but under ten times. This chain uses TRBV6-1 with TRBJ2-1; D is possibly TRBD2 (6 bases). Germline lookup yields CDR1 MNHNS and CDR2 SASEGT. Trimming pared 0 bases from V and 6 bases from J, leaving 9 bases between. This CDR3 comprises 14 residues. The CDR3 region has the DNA TGTGCCAGCAGTGAAGCGCGGAGGGGCAATGAGCAGTTCTTC. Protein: CASSEARRGNEQFF.

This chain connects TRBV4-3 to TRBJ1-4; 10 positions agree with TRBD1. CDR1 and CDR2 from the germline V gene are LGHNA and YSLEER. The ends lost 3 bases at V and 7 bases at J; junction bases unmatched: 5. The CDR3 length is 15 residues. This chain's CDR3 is CASSQRDRGFEKLFF. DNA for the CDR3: TGCGCCAGCAGCCAGCGGGACAGGGGTTTTGAAAAACTGTTTTTT.

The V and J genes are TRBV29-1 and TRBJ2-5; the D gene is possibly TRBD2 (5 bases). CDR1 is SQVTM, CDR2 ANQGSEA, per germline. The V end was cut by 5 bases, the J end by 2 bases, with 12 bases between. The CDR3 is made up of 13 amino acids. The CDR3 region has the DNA TGCAGCGTTCCTCAGGAGGTACAAGAGACCCAGTACTTC. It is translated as CSVPQEVQETQYF. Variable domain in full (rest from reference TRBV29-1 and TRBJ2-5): SAVISQKPSRDICQRGTSLTIQCQVDSQVTMMFWYRQQPGQSLTLIATANQGSEATYESGFVIDKFPISRPNLTFSTLTVSNMSPEDSSIYLCSVPQEVQETQYFGPGTRLLVL.

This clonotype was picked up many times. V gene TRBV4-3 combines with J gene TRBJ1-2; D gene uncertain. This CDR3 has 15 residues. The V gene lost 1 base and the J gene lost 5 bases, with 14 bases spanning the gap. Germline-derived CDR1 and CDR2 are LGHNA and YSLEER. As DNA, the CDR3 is TGCGCCAGCAGCCAAGTTCCAGGTGGAGTATATGGCTACACCTTC. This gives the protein CASSQVPGGVYGYTF.

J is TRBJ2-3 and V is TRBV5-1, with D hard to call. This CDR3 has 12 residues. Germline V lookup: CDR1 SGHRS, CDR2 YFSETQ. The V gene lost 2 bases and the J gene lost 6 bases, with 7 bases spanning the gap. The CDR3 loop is CASSFLLDTQYF. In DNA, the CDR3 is TGCGCCAGCAGCTTTTTATTGGATACGCAGTATTTT.

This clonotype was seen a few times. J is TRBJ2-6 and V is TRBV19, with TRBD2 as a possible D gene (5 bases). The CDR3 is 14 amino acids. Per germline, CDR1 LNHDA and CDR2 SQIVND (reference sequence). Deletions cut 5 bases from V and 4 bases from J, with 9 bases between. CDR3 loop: CASSEGPGANVLTF. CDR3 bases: TGTGCCAGTAGTGAGGGTCCCGGGGCCAACGTCCTGACTTTC.